These 26 T cell receptor beta chains were all obtained from the same sample, sequenced in a study of blood T cell repertoires in COVID-19. The repertoire was sequenced with immunoSEQ multiplex PCR; TCRdb's copy has only in-frame clones and lacks some. The sample yields 310,000 or so clones, approximately 86% seen once. What was sequenced was peripheral blood. These receptors were obtained from a man aged 70-80 years with acute or convalescent COVID-19.

This clone was recorded a few times. This sequence joins TRBV24-1 and TRBJ2-1; D is perhaps TRBD1 (5 bases). V shed 0 bases and J shed 7 bases, with 9 bases lying between them. CDR1 KGHDR and CDR2 SFDVKD come from the germline V gene. The CDR3 contains 14 residues. CDR3: CATSDLEPGNEQFF. CDR3 DNA: TGTGCCACCAGTGATTTGGAGCCAGGGAATGAGCAGTTCTTC.

The chain joins TRBV2 to TRBJ2-1; no clear D gene. The V gene lost 6 bases and the J gene lost 0 bases, with 15 bases spanning the gap. CDR3 length equals 16 residues. Germline assignment: CDR1 SNHLY and CDR2 FYNNEI. CDR3 bases: TGTGCCAGCAGGATAGACATTTCCAACTCCTACAATGAGCAGTTCTTC. It is translated as CASRIDISNSYNEQFF. Together with reference TRBV2 and TRBJ2-1, the CDR3 gives the full variable domain: EPEVTQTPSHQVTQMGQEVILRCVPISNHLYFYWYRQILGQKVEFLVSFYNNEISEKSEIFDDQFSVERPDGSNFTLKIRSTKLEDSAMYFCASRIDISNSYNEQFFGPGTRLTVL.

The chain combines TRBV4-3 with TRBJ2-3; D gene uncertain. V was trimmed by 4 bases and J by 2 bases, leaving 10 bases between them. Germline CDR1 reads LGHNA; CDR2 reads YSLEER. The CDR3 runs 14 residues. DNA for the CDR3: TGCGCCAGCAGCCCCCTAATAGCCACAGATACGCAGTATTTT. The encoded protein is CASSPLIATDTQYF.

The chain employs TRBV19 and TRBJ1-4, with D hard to call. CDR1 is LNHDA and CDR2 is SQIVND in the germline V gene (reference sequence). Trimming stripped 4 bases from V and 5 bases from J, with 8 bases between. This CDR3 has 13 amino acids. CDR3 residues: CASSNSANEKLFF. Written as DNA, the CDR3 is TGTGCCAGTAGTAATTCCGCGAATGAAAAACTGTTTTTT.

The V call is TRBV5-1, the J call TRBJ2-1; 9 bases map to TRBD1. From germline, CDR1 is SGHRS and CDR2 YFSETQ. This CDR3 has 14 amino acids. V lost 7 bases, J lost 5 bases, and 7 bases stayed unmatched. CDR3 in DNA: TGCGCCAGCGGCCGGGACAGGGCTGACAATGAGCAGTTCTTC. It encodes CASGRDRADNEQFF.

V is TRBV27 and J is TRBJ2-5, with a weak D call TRBD1 (5 bases). The CDR3 covers 15 residues. V was cut by 2 bases and J by 7 bases, with 17 bases left in between. Germline-derived CDR1 and CDR2 are MNHEY and SMNVEV (reference sequence). The CDR3, as DNA: TGTGCCAGCAGTTTACTGGCAGGGTTAGAAGGGACCCAGTACTTC. Encoded protein: CASSLLAGLEGTQYF.

The rearrangement links TRBV7-2 to TRBJ1-6; D call uncertain. Germline-derived CDR1 and CDR2 are SGHTA and FQGNSA. The CDR3 sequence is 16 residues long. V lost 1 base and J 3 bases, leaving 10 bases between the germline ends. CDR3 protein: CASSLGRADYNSPLHF. The CDR3 region has the DNA TGTGCCAGCAGCTTAGGGCGGGCCGACTATAATTCACCCCTCCACTTT. Drawing the rest from reference TRBV7-2 and TRBJ1-6, the complete variable domain is GAGVSQSPSNKVTEKGKDVELRCDPISGHTALYWYRQSLGQGLEFLIYFQGNSAPDKSGLPSDRFSAERTGGSVSTLTIQRTQQEDSAVYLCASSLGRADYNSPLHFGNGTRLTVT.

The rearrangement links TRBV4-2 to TRBJ2-3, with D hard to call. The CDR3 consists of 17 residues. Trimming pared 0 bases from V and 4 bases from J, leaving 17 bases between. Germline CDR1 and CDR2: LGHNA and YNFKEQ. Written as DNA, the CDR3 is TGTGCCAGCAGCCAAGATCGGCTCGGTAGCTCGGCAGATACGCAGTATTTT. This sequence encodes CASSQDRLGSSADTQYF.

This chain links TRBV24-1 with TRBJ2-7; TRBD2 agrees at 10 bases. V gave up 4 bases and J gave up 1 base; unmatched junction bases: 6. The CDR3 runs to 16 residues. Germline loops: CDR1 KGHDR, CDR2 SFDVKD. The CDR3 DNA follows: TGTGCCACCAGTGACCCAAGCGGGGGGGGGTCCTACGAGCAGTACTTC. Protein product: CATSDPSGGGSYEQYF.

The chain is built from TRBV5-1 and TRBJ2-6; TRBD1 aligns across 9 bases. The CDR3 is made up of 17 amino acids. Trimming removed 5 bases from V and 4 bases from J; junction bases left unmatched: 10. Per germline, CDR1 SGHRS and CDR2 YFSETQ. The CDR3 coding sequence is TGCGCCAGCAGTAGAACAGGGGGCACTTCCGGGGCCAACGTCCTGACTTTC. Protein sequence: CASSRTGGTSGANVLTF.

The chain uses TRBV4-2 and TRBJ2-7; D remains ambiguous. Trimming shortened V by 1 base and J by 2 bases, and 12 bases separated the two germline ends. This CDR3 is 15 amino acids long. From germline, CDR1 is LGHNA and CDR2 YNFKEQ. DNA of the CDR3: TGTGCCAGCAGCCAAGCCATAGCAGATGCCTACGAGCAGTACTTC. Translated, it gives CASSQAIADAYEQYF.

CDR3 in DNA: TGTGCCAGCAGCCCTACCACAGGGGGCGCGGTCAGGGAGCTGTTTTTT. Residues: CASSPTTGGAVRELFF. The chain carries TRBV9 and TRBJ2-2; 9 nucleotides match TRBD1. This CDR3 contains 16 residues. V was clipped by 4 bases and J by 9 bases; unmatched bases: 13. CDR1 is SGDLS and CDR2 is YYNGEE in the germline V gene.

V gene TRBV12-3 or TRBV12-4 combines with J gene TRBJ2-7; perhaps TRBD1 as D (6 bases). Trimming shortened V by 2 bases and J by 5 bases, and 10 bases separated the two germline ends. The length of the CDR3 is 13 residues. CDR3 nucleotide sequence: TGTGCCAGCAGTTTATCTCACAGGGACGAGCAGTACTTC. Translating gives CASSLSHRDEQYF.

This clone was observed a handful of times. The chain couples TRBV28 to TRBJ1-2, with 7 bases lining up with TRBD1. The CDR3 runs 15 residues. The V gene end was trimmed by 6 bases and the J gene end by 4 bases; junction bases not matched to a gene: 11. Germline V lookup: CDR1 MDHEN, CDR2 SYDVKM. Here the CDR3 DNA reads TGTGCCAGCAGGGGAGGCAGGGGGACGTTCTATGGCTACACCTTC. Protein product: CASRGGRGTFYGYTF.

This clone was counted a few times. This chain uses TRBV6-1 with TRBJ2-1; a weak D match, TRBD1 (6 bases). Trimming shortened V by 3 bases and J by 10 bases, and 13 bases separated the two germline ends. The CDR3 totals 13 residues. CDR1 MNHNS and CDR2 SASEGT come from the germline V gene. The CDR3 is CASSEGAKGEQFF. The CDR3 nucleotides are TGTGCCAGCAGTGAGGGGGCCAAGGGAGAGCAGTTCTTC.

The chain has TRBV19 and TRBJ2-1, with 7 nucleotides matching TRBD2. CDR3 size: 17 residues. CDR1 and CDR2 from the germline V gene are LNHDA and SQIVND (reference sequence). J gave up 10 bases and V 5 bases, and 20 bases lay outside the gene matches. CDR3 residues: CASSGEIRAGAVGEQFF. The CDR3 coding sequence is TGTGCCAGTAGTGGAGAAATTAGGGCGGGAGCAGTCGGGGAGCAGTTCTTC.

This chain joins TRBV27 and TRBJ1-5, with TRBD1 as a possible D gene (5 bases). CDR3 length equals 14 residues. The V end lost 6 bases, the J end lost 5 bases, and 14 bases lay between the germline ends. Looked up from germline, CDR1 is MNHEY and CDR2 is SMNVEV (reference sequence). CDR3 DNA: TGTGCCAGCAGGCCTGGGGCAGGAGATCAGCCCCAGCATTTT. Protein product: CASRPGAGDQPQHF.

This chain connects TRBV18 to TRBJ2-7; 7 nucleotides line up with TRBD1. This CDR3 is built from 15 residues. V lost 3 bases to trimming and J lost 1 base; unmatched junction nucleotides: 6. CDR1 KGHSH and CDR2 LQKENI come from the germline V gene. The CDR3 nucleotides are TGTGCCAGCTCACCTAACACAGGGGTGTCCTACGAGCAGTACTTC. It codes for CASSPNTGVSYEQYF.

A few counts support this clone. The gene calls are TRBV6-6 and TRBJ1-1; unclear D gene. From germline, CDR1 is MNHNY and CDR2 SVGAGI (reference sequence). Trimming removed 0 bases from V and 2 bases from J, with 7 bases in between. The CDR3 runs 14 residues. The CDR3 nucleotides are TGTGCCAGCAGTTACTCTACCTATAACACTGAAGCTTTCTTT. It codes for CASSYSTYNTEAFF.

This clone was observed once. V gene TRBV7-2 combines with J gene TRBJ2-5; TRBD1 might be the D (6 bases). This CDR3 has 13 amino acids. V lost 3 bases to trimming and J lost 2 bases, with 7 bases between them. Germline-derived CDR1 and CDR2 are SGHTA and FQGNSA. CDR3: CASSLGHQETQYF. The CDR3 nucleotides read TGTGCCAGCAGCTTGGGACATCAAGAGACCCAGTACTTC.

The chain joins TRBV5-6 to TRBJ2-1; weak D call: TRBD1 (5 bases). This CDR3 contains 13 residues. Trimming took off 0 bases at V and 8 bases at J, with 9 bases between the two ends. Germline V gives CDR1 SGHDT, CDR2 YYEEEE. In DNA form, the CDR3 reads TGTGCCAGCAGCTTGGAGGGGTACCATGAGCAGTTCTTC. It specifies CASSLEGYHEQFF.

This chain connects TRBV7-6 to TRBJ1-4; 8 nucleotides align to TRBD1. Germline V CDR1 and CDR2: SGHVS, FNYEAQ. Losses at the gene ends were 0 bases for V and 5 bases for J; bases not matched to a gene: 2. CDR3 length: 15 residues. CDR3 amino acids: CASSLAGTGNEKLFF. The DNA for the CDR3 is TGTGCCAGCAGCTTAGCCGGGACAGGAAATGAAAAACTGTTTTTT.

This clone appeared a single time. The chain uses TRBV5-1 and TRBJ2-3, with 7 bases fitting TRBD2. Germline trimming cut 2 bases from V and 6 bases from J; bases unmatched to any gene: 6. Germline loops: CDR1 SGHRS, CDR2 YFSETQ. The CDR3 is 14 amino acids. CDR3 nucleotides: TGCGCCAGCAGCTTTACCGGGGGAGGGGATACGCAGTATTTT. Translating it yields CASSFTGGGDTQYF.

This chain joins TRBV4-3 and TRBJ2-2; TRBD1 aligns across 7 bases. Trimming cost V 0 bases and J 6 bases; bases outside gene matches: 7. Germline CDR1 reads LGHNA; CDR2 reads YSLEER. This CDR3 contains 16 residues. DNA for the CDR3: TGCGCCAGCAGCCAAGATATTGGGACAGTGCCCGGGGAGCTGTTTTTT. Protein product: CASSQDIGTVPGELFF.

There are a few counts of this clone. The rearrangement uses TRBV5-1 and TRBJ2-7; the match to TRBD1 covers 12 bases. The CDR3 is 18 amino acids. With V trimmed by 2 bases and J by 0 bases, 9 bases remained unmatched. In germline, CDR1 is SGHRS, CDR2 YFSETQ. CDR3 residues: CASSLPGQGAVYSYEQYF. DNA for the CDR3: TGCGCCAGCAGCTTACCGGGACAGGGGGCTGTGTACTCCTACGAGCAGTACTTC. The whole variable domain, filled in from reference TRBV5-1 and TRBJ2-7, reads KAGVTQTPRYLIKTRGQQVTLSCSPISGHRSVSWYQQTPGQGLQFLFEYFSETQRNKGNFPGRFSGRQFSNSRSEMNVSTLELGDSALYLCASSLPGQGAVYSYEQYFGPGTRLTVT.

The chain employs TRBV5-6 and TRBJ2-5, with D perhaps TRBD1 (6 bases). CDR3 length: 14 residues. Germline CDR1 is SGHDT and CDR2 is YYEEEE. The germline V and J ends were trimmed by 3 bases and 5 bases, with 14 bases remaining between them. In DNA form, the CDR3 reads TGTGCCAGCAGCTATCAGGGGACACACGAGACCCAGTACTTC. It codes for CASSYQGTHETQYF. Based on the CDR3 plus reference TRBV5-6 and TRBJ2-5, the full variable domain is DAGVTQSPTHLIKTRGQQVTLRCSPKSGHDTVSWYQQALGQGPQFIFQYYEEEERQRGNFPDRFSGHQFPNYSSELNVNALLLGDSALYLCASSYQGTHETQYFGPGTRLLVL.